The entry that follows covers one T cell receptor (beta chain) sequence. Isolated PBMCs totaled at least 6 million in each sample. The sample originates from a study of blood T cells in healthy people across ages. A second PCR of 7 to 11 cycles used a sample-barcoded 5' primer and a J-beta primer mix. Via MiXCR, TCRdb re-called the 5' RACE reads, giving one row per CDR3 protein. The data contain about 510,000 distinct CDR3 sequences, over 25% of them singletons. In addition, the sample was reused for a study of T cells of mothers and their children. According to that study: When mothers and children were related, their normalized repertoire overlap, which was always slightly higher, did not differ significantly from that of unrelated pairs.

The receptor comes from a boy aged 2 to 10 in good health. Sequencing was done on a sample of blood.

The CDR3 region is CASSFSPGLALGEQFF. CDR3 DNA: TGTGCCAGCAGCTTCAGTCCGGGACTAGCCCTAGGTGAGCAGTTCTTC. The genes are TRBV11-2 and TRBJ2-1; 9 bases match TRBD2. Germline V gives CDR1 SGHAT, CDR2 FQNNGV. After removal of 3 bases from V and 9 bases from J, the junction contained 12 bases not matched to a gene. The CDR3 runs to 16 residues. The whole variable domain, filled in from reference TRBV11-2 and TRBJ2-1, reads EAGVAQSPRYKIIEKRQSVAFWCNPISGHATLYWYQQILGQGPKLLIQFQNNGVVDDSQLPKDRFSAERLKGVDSTLKIQPAKLEDSAVYLCASSFSPGLALGEQFFGPGTRLTVL.